This record looks at one T cell receptor beta chain sequence and its context. Its antigen is not identified. These data come from a study of shared clonotypes between healthy human individuals. In the study overall: The people who gave samples were a couple of women and a few men aged 18 to 49. Plates per donor: three CD4 naive, three CD4 memory, two CD8 naive, one CD8 memory.

The study, taken as a whole, reports: Estimated clonotype richness was generally higher in naive than memory subsets.

Both subsets, CD45RA+ naive and CD45RA-negative memory, were split from the CD4+ cells. The data were produced by immunoSEQ multiplex PCR, yet TCRdb's version contains in-frame clones alone and is incomplete. The sample includes approximately 1.5 million clones, approximately 98.5% of them seen just once. The receptor comes from a man younger than 40 in good health. The sequencing sample was made of naive CD4+ T cells sorted from blood. Subset noted: CD45RA+ positively selected.

The CDR3 is CASSLARGPTYEQYF. The CDR3 DNA reads TGTGCCAGCAGCTTAGCGCGTGGACCTACCTACGAGCAGTACTTC. This chain connects TRBV7-2 to TRBJ2-7; D gene unclear. CDR3 length: 15 amino acids. Germline V gene lookup returns CDR1 SGHTA and CDR2 FQGNSA. V dropped 0 bases and J dropped 2 bases, with 11 bases sitting between them. Complete variable domain (other parts from reference TRBV7-2 and TRBJ2-7): GAGVSQSPSNKVTEKGKDVELRCDPISGHTALYWYRQSLGQGLEFLIYFQGNSAPDKSGLPSDRFSAERTGGSVSTLTIQRTQQEDSAVYLCASSLARGPTYEQYFGPGTRLTVT.